This is a list of T cell receptor beta chains from one sample in a study of blood T cell repertoires in COVID-19. Clones were read by immunoSEQ multiplex PCR, and TCRdb kept only the in-frame ones, dropping some. This sample has around 230,000 clones, with roughly four fifths found just once. Sequencing was performed on PBMCs or T cells enriched from blood (not recorded which). The receptors derive from a man aged 40-50 years who had recovered from COVID-19. The CDR3 runs from the conserved cysteine through the conserved F or W.

V	J	CDR3
TRBV18	TRBJ2-7	CASSPPGSQTYEQYF
TRBV28	TRBJ1-2	CASREGAYGYTF
TRBV30	TRBJ1-1	CAWSRQGRTEAFF
TRBV18	TRBJ1-2	CASSPPSTGQGLGYTF
TRBV14	TRBJ1-2	CASSQAGGFNYGYTF
TRBV6-5	TRBJ2-3	CAGSPGLLRDTQYF
TRBV5-1	TRBJ2-1	CASSLEGRSSNEQFF
TRBV4-2	TRBJ2-6	CASSQDSLSFGANVLTF
TRBV6-2/TRBV6-3	TRBJ1-5	CASSYPEAGNQPQHF
TRBV3-1/TRBV3-2	TRBJ1-1	CASSQGDGGLAFF
TRBV28	TRBJ1-1	CASRQAGLHTEAFF